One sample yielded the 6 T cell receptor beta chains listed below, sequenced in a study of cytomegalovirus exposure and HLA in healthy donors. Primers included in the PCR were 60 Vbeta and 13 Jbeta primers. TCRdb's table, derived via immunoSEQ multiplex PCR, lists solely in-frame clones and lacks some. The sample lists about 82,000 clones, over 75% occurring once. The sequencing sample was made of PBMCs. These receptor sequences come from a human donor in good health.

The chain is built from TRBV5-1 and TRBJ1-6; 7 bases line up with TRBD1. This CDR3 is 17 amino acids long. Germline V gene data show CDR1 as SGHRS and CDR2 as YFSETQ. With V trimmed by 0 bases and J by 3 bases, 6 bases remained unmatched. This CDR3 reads CASSLEQGDSYNSPLHF. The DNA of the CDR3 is TGCGCCAGCAGCTTGGAGCAGGGGGACAGCTATAATTCACCCCTCCACTTT.

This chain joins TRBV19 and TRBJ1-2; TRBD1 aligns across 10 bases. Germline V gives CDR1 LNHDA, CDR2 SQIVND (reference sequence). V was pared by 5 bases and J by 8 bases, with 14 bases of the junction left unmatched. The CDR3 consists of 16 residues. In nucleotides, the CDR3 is TGTGCCAGTAGTCCCAGGACAGGGGGGGAATTGAGGGGCTACACCTTC. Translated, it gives CASSPRTGGELRGYTF.

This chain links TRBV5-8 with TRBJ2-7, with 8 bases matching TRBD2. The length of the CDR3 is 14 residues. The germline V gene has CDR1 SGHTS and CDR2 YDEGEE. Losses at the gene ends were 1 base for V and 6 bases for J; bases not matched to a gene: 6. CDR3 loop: CASSLRGGSGEQYF. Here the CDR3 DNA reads TGTGCCAGCAGCTTGCGGGGGGGATCCGGCGAGCAGTACTTC.

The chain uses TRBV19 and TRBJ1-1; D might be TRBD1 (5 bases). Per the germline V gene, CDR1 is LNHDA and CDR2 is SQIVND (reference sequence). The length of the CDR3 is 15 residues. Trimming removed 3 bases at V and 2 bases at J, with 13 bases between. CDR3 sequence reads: CASSISTDRNTEAFF. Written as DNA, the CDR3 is TGTGCCAGTAGTATTTCGACAGACCGCAACACTGAAGCTTTCTTT.

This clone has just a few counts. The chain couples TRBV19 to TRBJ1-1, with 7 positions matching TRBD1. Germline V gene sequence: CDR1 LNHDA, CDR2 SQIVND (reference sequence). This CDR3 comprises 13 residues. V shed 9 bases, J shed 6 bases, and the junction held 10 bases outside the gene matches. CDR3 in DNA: TGTGCCAGCGGGGACAGCGAGGGGGCTGAAGCTTTCTTT. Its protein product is CASGDSEGAEAFF.

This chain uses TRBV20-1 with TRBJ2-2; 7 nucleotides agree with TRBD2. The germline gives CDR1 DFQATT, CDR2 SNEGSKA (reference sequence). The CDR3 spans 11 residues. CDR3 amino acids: CSARGAGELFF. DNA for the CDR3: TGCAGCGCTCGGGGGGCCGGGGAGCTGTTTTTT.